The 5 T cell receptor beta chains presented below share a single source sample, sequenced in a study of blood T cell repertoires in COVID-19 (dated by TCRdb to 2018 to 2020). Preparation of the library involved the immunoSEQ multiplex PCR assay. What TCRdb holds here is the immuneACCESS table cut down to in-frame rearrangements. Part of the clones is not present; checked against another copy, under half of the missing clones reflect an unresolved V gene, and the others are unexplained. This sample is represented by about 77,000 clones; 80% of them were singletons. The leading ten clones occupy around 4.8% of the sample. The specimen was peripheral blood. The receptors here all came from a woman in her 70s with acute or convalescent COVID-19.

The chain carries TRBV28 and TRBJ1-2, with TRBD1 matching over 7 bases. V was pared by 7 bases and J by 7 bases, with 9 bases of the junction left unmatched. Germline V gene data show CDR1 as MDHEN and CDR2 as SYDVKM. The CDR3 length is 13 residues. The CDR3 here is CASITRGGTGYTF. CDR3 coding DNA: TGTGCCAGCATAACGAGAGGGGGCACTGGCTACACCTTC.

This chain uses TRBV7-2 with TRBJ1-1; 9 bases fit TRBD1. The V gene's germline CDR1 is SGHTA and CDR2 FQGNSA. J was trimmed by 0 bases and V by 1 base; bases with no gene match: 0. This CDR3 region has 15 residues. The CDR3 DNA reads TGTGCCAGCAGCTTAGACAGGGGGCTGAACACTGAAGCTTTCTTT. Translation: CASSLDRGLNTEAFF.

The J gene is TRBJ1-1, the V gene TRBV18; a possible D gene is TRBD1 (5 bases). Germline CDR1 reads KGHSH; CDR2 reads LQKENI. Trimming stripped 2 bases from V and 5 bases from J, with 15 bases between. CDR3 length: 15 residues. The CDR3 bases are TGTGCCAGCTCACCAGTCGATAGGGGAGGGACTGAAGCTTTCTTT. Its protein product is CASSPVDRGGTEAFF.

The chain links TRBV3-1 (or the pseudogene TRBV3-2) to TRBJ1-2, with D unclear. This CDR3 spans 12 amino acids. Germline V gene sequence: CDR1 LGHDT, CDR2 YNNKEL (reference sequence). V lost 8 bases and J 1 base, leaving 8 bases between the germline ends. CDR3 nucleotides: TGTGCCAGCGAGGACTTTAACTATGGCTACACCTTC. It is translated as CASEDFNYGYTF.

The rearrangement uses TRBV18 and TRBJ2-5, with TRBD1 matching 9 bases. CDR3 length equals 17 residues. Germline CDR1 is KGHSH and CDR2 is LQKENI. With V trimmed by 3 bases and J by 1 base, 9 bases remained unmatched. CDR3 coding DNA: TGTGCCAGCTCACCCCTTTTCGGACAGGGGACCCAAGAGACCCAGTACTTC. This gives the protein CASSPLFGQGTQETQYF.